This T cell receptor beta chain is drawn from a study of vaccination and CD4 T cells after COVID-19. About the study: The post-COVID samples were taken a median roughly 96 days after diagnosis, anywhere from 35 to 161.

Comments on this clonotype: Its matching antigen is unknown.

As for treatment: approximately 9-day PBMC culture with coronavirus spike peptide pools or control peptides (ViraFEST assay). Researchers used the Oncomine TCR Beta short-read assay to sequence DNA from cultured CD4+ T cells. MiXCR, run by TCRdb on the PCR reads, gives a single entry per CDR3 protein. This sample has 10,000 to 15,000 distinct CDR3 sequences, with less than 75% found just once. Notes on the study in general: Relatively few convalescent patients were studied, without early post-infection timepoints.

Germline CDR1 reads SGHAT; CDR2 reads FQNNGV. The CDR3 contains 16 residues. Trimming cost V 1 base and J 2 bases; bases outside gene matches: 4. The TCR comes from a human donor who had recovered from COVID-19. The sample comprised CD4+ T cells from blood, cultured in vitro. The chain recombines TRBV11-2 with TRBJ2-2, with 7 positions matching TRBD1. The CDR3 here is CASSLVGQKNTGELFF. The CDR3 nucleotides read TGTGCCAGCAGCTTAGTGGGACAGAAAAACACCGGGGAGCTGTTTTTT.